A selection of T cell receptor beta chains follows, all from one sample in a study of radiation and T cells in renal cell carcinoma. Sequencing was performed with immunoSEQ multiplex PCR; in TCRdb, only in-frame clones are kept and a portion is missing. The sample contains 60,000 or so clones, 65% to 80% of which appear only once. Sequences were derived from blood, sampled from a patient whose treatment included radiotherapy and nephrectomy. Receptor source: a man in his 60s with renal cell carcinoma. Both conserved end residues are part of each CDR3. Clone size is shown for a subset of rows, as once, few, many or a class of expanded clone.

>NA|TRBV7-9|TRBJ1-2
CASTRTGEGADGYTF
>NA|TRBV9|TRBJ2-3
CASSASADTQYF
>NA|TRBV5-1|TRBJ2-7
CASSLGTSGGFSSYEQYF
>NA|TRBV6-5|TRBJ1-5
CASSYTGQPNQPQHF
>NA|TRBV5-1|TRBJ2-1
CASSSREGAGGNHEQFF
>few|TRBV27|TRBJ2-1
CASSLMDATQQFF
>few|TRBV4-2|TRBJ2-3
CASSQTLDRGDANTQYF
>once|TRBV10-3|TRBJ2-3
CAISPEGTDTQYF
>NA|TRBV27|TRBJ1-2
CASRKGGLGYTF
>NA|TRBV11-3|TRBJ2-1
CASSSRAGGFSYNEQFF
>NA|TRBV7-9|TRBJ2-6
CASSPRGESSGANVLTF
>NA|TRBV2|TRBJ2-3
CASSEGTSGRTKDTQYF
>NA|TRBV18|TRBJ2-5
CASSLADSQETQYF
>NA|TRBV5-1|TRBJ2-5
CASSPRTSGGAIKETQYF
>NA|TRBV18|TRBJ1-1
CASSPPYGLRNTEAFF
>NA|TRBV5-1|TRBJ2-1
CASSLVGGANEQFF
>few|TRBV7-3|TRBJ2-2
CASSPQNTGELFF
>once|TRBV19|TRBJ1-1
CASSPRTGHYTEAFF
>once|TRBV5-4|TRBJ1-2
CASSLDRRGYTF
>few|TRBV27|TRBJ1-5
CASSDAGYQPQHF
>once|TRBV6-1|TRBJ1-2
CASSEEWNGYTF
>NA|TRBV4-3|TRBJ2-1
CASSQVSGSVSRSSYNEQFF
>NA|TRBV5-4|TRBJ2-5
CASSVIPTGNQETQYF
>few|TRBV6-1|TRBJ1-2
CASTERQLDYGYTF
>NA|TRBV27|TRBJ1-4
CASSLYRQGAEKLFF
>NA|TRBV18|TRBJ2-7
CASFLGDSYEQYF
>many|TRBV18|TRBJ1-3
CASSPLQASGNTIYF
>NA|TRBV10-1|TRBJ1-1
CASSPGTGWSIGMNTEAFF
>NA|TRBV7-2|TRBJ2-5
CASSLLGQGETQYF
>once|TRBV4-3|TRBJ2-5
CASSQGPGDQETQYF
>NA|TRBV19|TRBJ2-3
CASSMGVGSTDTQYF
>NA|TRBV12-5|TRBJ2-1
CASGLVLVYTGQNLYNEQFF
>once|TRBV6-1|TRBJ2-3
CASSEALATYTDTQYF
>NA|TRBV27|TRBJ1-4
CASSAPNRGRGEKLFF
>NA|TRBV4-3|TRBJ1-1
CASSQGPLGVNTEAFF
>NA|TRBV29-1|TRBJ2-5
CSVIYRVRETQYF
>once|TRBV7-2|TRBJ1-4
CASSEIRSSEKLFF
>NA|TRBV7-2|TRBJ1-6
CASSFGPWAPLHF
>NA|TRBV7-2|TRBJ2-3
CASTEWGGMSDTQYF